This note documents a single T cell receptor beta chain sequence. The data are from a study of blood T cell repertoires in COVID-19. Across the study: Sites across the United States, Italy and Spain contributed samples from acute and convalescent COVID-19. The cDNA or gDNA used as material had been derived from T cells, B-cell-depleted T cells, or PBMCs.

As handled by the study authors: The authors estimated nucleated cell counts from reference gene primer amplification. Clones were read by immunoSEQ multiplex PCR, and TCRdb kept only the in-frame ones, dropping some. That table furnishes V, J and clone size, whereas the DNA furnished D and trimming. The data show under 130,000 clones, with roughly 85% seen just once and 15% to 19% held by the top ten. Looked up from germline, CDR1 is LNHDA and CDR2 is SQIVND (reference sequence). Trimming stripped 1 base from V and 0 bases from J, with 3 bases between. This CDR3 is 13 amino acids long. Sequenced material: peripheral blood. The source is an elderly woman with acute or convalescent COVID-19. The rearrangement joins TRBV19 to TRBJ1-1, with unresolved D. In DNA form, the CDR3 reads TGTGCCAGTAGTATAGGAGTGAACACTGAAGCTTTCTTT. It codes for CASSIGVNTEAFF.